Presented here are 20 T cell receptor beta chains from one specimen sequenced in a study of T cell responses to AZD1222 COVID-19 vaccine. Generated by immunoSEQ multiplex PCR, the TCRdb table keeps only in-frame clones and is missing some. The sample has tens of thousands of clones, around 82% seen once; the top ten hold under 6.5%. This specimen consisted of peripheral blood, obtained on day 0 of AZD1222 vaccination. These TCRs come from an adult in good health.

The V and J genes are TRBV5-4 and TRBJ2-3; the match to TRBD2 covers 8 bases. This CDR3 is 15 amino acids long. V was pared by 1 base and J by 6 bases, with 7 bases of the junction left unmatched. CDR1 SGHNT and CDR2 YYREEE come from the germline V gene (reference sequence). DNA of the CDR3: TGTGCCAGCAGCTTGAGGATTAGCGGGGATGATACGCAGTATTTT. As protein: CASSLRISGDDTQYF.

The chain is built from TRBV11-3 and TRBJ2-2, with D perhaps assigned TRBD1 or TRBD2 (5 bases each). V was cut by 5 bases and J by 0 bases, with 16 bases left in between. The CDR3 is 17 amino acids. CDR1 is SGHNT and CDR2 is YENEEA in the germline V gene. For the CDR3, the DNA is TGTGCCAGCAGCCCAGAGGGGTGGGCAGCGAACACCGGGGAGCTGTTTTTT. Protein product: CASSPEGWAANTGELFF.

The count of this clone is one. V gene TRBV19 combines with J gene TRBJ1-6, with D unclear. V was cut by 0 bases and J by 7 bases, with 4 bases left in between. The CDR3 extends over 13 amino acids. From germline, CDR1 is LNHDA and CDR2 SQIVND (reference sequence). The CDR3 nucleotides read TGTGCCAGTAGTATAGACTGGAATTCACCCCTCCACTTT. Its translation: CASSIDWNSPLHF.

This chain connects TRBV11-3 to TRBJ2-5, with D tentatively TRBD2 (6 bases). The CDR3 is made up of 13 amino acids. Between the trimmed V and J ends, which lost 2 bases and 3 bases, there was a span of 7 bases. CDR1 is SGHNT and CDR2 is YENEEA in the germline V gene. CDR3 nucleotide sequence: TGTGCCAGCAGCTTATCGGGAGAAGAGACCCAGTACTTC. Protein: CASSLSGEETQYF.

V gene TRBV27 combines with J gene TRBJ2-1; no firm D call. The CDR3 runs to 16 residues. The germline V gene has CDR1 MNHEY and CDR2 SMNVEV (reference sequence). V was shortened by 5 bases and J by 3 bases, with 17 bases between the two germline ends. CDR3 nucleotide sequence: TGTGCCAGCAGTCGCCCGGGTGTGAGGAACTACAATGAGCAGTTCTTC. It translates to CASSRPGVRNYNEQFF.

The J gene is TRBJ2-3, the V gene TRBV10-3; D remains unclear. The germline V gene has CDR1 ENHRY and CDR2 SYGVKD. V lost 6 bases, J lost 1 base, and 11 bases lay in between. This CDR3 region has 14 residues. CDR3 nucleotides: TGTGCCATCAGCGGAGAGGCGGGCACAGATACGCAGTATTTT. Its translation is CAISGEAGTDTQYF.

The V gene is TRBV5-4, the J gene TRBJ1-6, with D possibly TRBD1 on 5 matching bases. Germline V gene data show CDR1 as SGHNT and CDR2 as YYREEE (reference sequence). V was shortened by 5 bases and J by 3 bases, with 12 bases between the two germline ends. The CDR3 covers 15 residues. The CDR3 bases are TGTGCCAGCAGTGAACGTGACAGCTATAATTCACCCCTCCACTTT. Protein: CASSERDSYNSPLHF. Looking up the rest from reference TRBV5-4 and TRBJ1-6 gives the full variable domain: ETGVTQSPTHLIKTRGQQVTLRCSSQSGHNTVSWYQQALGQGPQFIFQYYREEENGRGNFPPRFSGLQFPNYSSELNVNALELDDSALYLCASSERDSYNSPLHFGNGTRLTVT.

The J gene is TRBJ2-1, the V gene TRBV11-2, with D possibly being TRBD1 (6 bases). The CDR3 spans 12 residues. Germline CDR1 SGHAT, CDR2 FQNNGV. The V end lost 8 bases, the J end lost 3 bases, and 8 bases lay between the germline ends. CDR3 DNA sequence: TGTGCCAGCGAGGGGGACTACAATGAGCAGTTCTTC. It encodes CASEGDYNEQFF.

The rearrangement links TRBV6-5 to TRBJ1-1, with no clear D. Deletions cut 6 bases from V and 2 bases from J, with 16 bases between. The CDR3 runs 15 residues. From germline, CDR1 is MNHEY and CDR2 SVGAGI. CDR3 residues: CASSNNAGTNTEAFF. The CDR3, as DNA: TGTGCCAGCAGCAACAATGCGGGTACAAACACTGAAGCTTTCTTT.

The chain joins TRBV5-6 to TRBJ2-7; 8 bases are shared with TRBD1. The CDR3 extends over 15 amino acids. Germline V gene lookup returns CDR1 SGHDT and CDR2 YYEEEE. The ends lost 0 bases at V and 6 bases at J; junction bases unmatched: 8. The CDR3 loop is CASSLGADRGGEQYF. CDR3 bases: TGTGCCAGCAGCTTGGGAGCCGACAGGGGAGGCGAGCAGTACTTC.

This chain links TRBV7-9 with TRBJ1-2, with D perhaps TRBD1 (6 bases). Per the germline V gene, CDR1 is SEHNR and CDR2 is FQNEAQ (reference sequence). The CDR3 spans 14 residues. V was shortened by 4 bases and J by 4 bases, with 13 bases between the two germline ends. Here the CDR3 DNA reads TGTGCCAGCAGCTCCCGGGACATCCTCTATGGCTACACCTTC. Its protein is CASSSRDILYGYTF. The full variable domain, rest sourced from reference TRBV7-9 and TRBJ1-2, is DTGVSQNPRHKITKRGQNVTFRCDPISEHNRLYWYRQTLGQGPEFLTYFQNEAQLEKSRLLSDRFSAERPKGSFSTLEIQRTEQGDSAMYLCASSSRDILYGYTFGSGTRLTVV.

V usage is TRBV5-1 and J usage is TRBJ2-7; 8 bases are a match to TRBD2. CDR3 length: 15 amino acids. Germline CDR1 is SGHRS and CDR2 is YFSETQ. Trimming at V came to 4 bases and at J to 4 bases, leaving 10 bases not matched to a gene. In DNA, the CDR3 is TGCGCCAGCAGCCCGGCCCCCCCGGGGGGGTACGAGCAGTACTTC. The encoded protein is CASSPAPPGGYEQYF.

The rearrangement links TRBV4-3 to TRBJ2-1; D is uncertain. CDR1 is LGHNA, CDR2 YSLEER, per germline. The CDR3 spans 13 residues. The germline V and J ends were trimmed by 0 bases and 5 bases, with 5 bases remaining between them. The CDR3 loop reads CASSQEMNNEQFF. The CDR3 DNA sequence: TGCGCCAGCAGCCAAGAAATGAACAATGAGCAGTTCTTC.

This chain uses TRBV7-6 with TRBJ1-2; D is uncertain. The V gene's germline CDR1 is SGHVS and CDR2 FNYEAQ. Trimming left V 0 bases short and J 8 bases short, with 10 bases between. This CDR3 region has 13 residues. The CDR3 reads CASSLAQAAGYTF. CDR3 sequence (DNA): TGTGCCAGCAGCTTAGCGCAAGCGGCCGGCTACACCTTC.

This chain connects TRBV11-2 to TRBJ2-7; 11 nucleotides line up with TRBD1. V lost 5 bases, J lost 4 bases, and 10 bases stayed unmatched. The CDR3 consists of 16 residues. CDR1 is SGHAT and CDR2 is FQNNGV in the germline V gene. Written as DNA, the CDR3 is TGTGCCAGCAGCGGGGGCGGGACAGGGGGAACGTACGAGCAGTACTTC. Its protein product is CASSGGGTGGTYEQYF.

The chain recombines TRBV13 with TRBJ2-5; D ambiguous. CDR3 length: 12 residues. In germline, CDR1 is PRHDT, CDR2 FYEKMQ (reference sequence). Trimming removed 0 bases from V and 5 bases from J, with 4 bases in between. CDR3 protein: CASSLGSETQYF. The CDR3 DNA reads TGTGCCAGCAGCTTAGGGAGCGAGACCCAGTACTTC.

Worth noting for this clone: Germline and junction disagree at one end, which may indicate a read error. This chain links TRBV2 with TRBJ2-1, with 7 bases that match TRBD1. This CDR3 region has 16 residues. CDR1 and CDR2 from the germline V gene are SNHLY and FYNNEI. CDR3 nucleotide sequence: TGTGCCAGCAGCGAAGAGGGACAGCTACTCTACAATGAGCAGTTCTTC. Residues: CASSEEGQLLYNEQFF.

The chain couples TRBV10-3 to TRBJ1-3; TRBD1 might be the D (5 bases). Trimming left V 6 bases short and J 0 bases short, with 12 bases between. The CDR3 loop spans 15 amino acids. CDR1 and CDR2 (germline): ENHRY, SYGVKD. CDR3 DNA sequence: TGTGCCATCAGGGATGACAGCCTCTCTGGAAACACCATATATTTT. Protein sequence: CAIRDDSLSGNTIYF.

The rearrangement joins TRBV30 to TRBJ2-7, with 9 bases aligning to TRBD1. J was trimmed by 5 bases and V by 5 bases; bases with no gene match: 4. In germline, CDR1 is GTSNPN, CDR2 SVGIG (reference sequence). CDR3 length: 12 residues. The CDR3 DNA reads TGTGCCTGGGGGGACAGGGTCCACGAGCAGTACTTC. Translation: CAWGDRVHEQYF.

The CDR3, as DNA: TGTGCCAGCAGAGGGCAGCTAAACACTGAAGCTTTCTTT. This encodes CASRGQLNTEAFF. V usage is TRBV2 and J usage is TRBJ1-1; D not resolved. CDR1 is SNHLY and CDR2 is FYNNEI in the germline V gene. V was cut by 6 bases and J by 2 bases, with 10 bases left in between. This CDR3 comprises 13 residues.